This section outlines one T cell receptor beta chain sequence together with its context. Germline trimming cut 7 bases from V and 3 bases from J; bases unmatched to any gene: 4. Germline CDR1 LNHDA, CDR2 SQIVND (reference sequence). The CDR3 runs to 14 residues. These data are taken from a study of blood T cell repertoires in COVID-19. The data were produced by immunoSEQ multiplex PCR, yet TCRdb's version contains in-frame clones alone and is incomplete. The sample gives approximately 300,000 clones, approximately 85% of which show up once; around 1.6% is in the top ten. This chain connects TRBV19 to TRBJ2-1; 9 bases line up with TRBD2. The sample consisted of peripheral blood. The TCR comes from a woman between 50 and 59 years old with acute or convalescent COVID-19. Here the CDR3 DNA reads TGTGCCAGTAATCCTAGCGGGAACTACAATGAGCAGTTCTTC. It encodes CASNPSGNYNEQFF.